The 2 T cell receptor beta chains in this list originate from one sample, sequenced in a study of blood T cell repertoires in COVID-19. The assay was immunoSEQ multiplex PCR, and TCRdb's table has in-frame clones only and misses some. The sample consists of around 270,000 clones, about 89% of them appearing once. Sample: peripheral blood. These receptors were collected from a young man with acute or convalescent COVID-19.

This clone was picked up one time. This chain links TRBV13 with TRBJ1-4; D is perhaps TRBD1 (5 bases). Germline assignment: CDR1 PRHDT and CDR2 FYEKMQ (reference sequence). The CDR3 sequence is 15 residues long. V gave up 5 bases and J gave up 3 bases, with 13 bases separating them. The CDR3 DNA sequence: TGTGCCAGCAGCCTTGGGTGGGGCTCTAATGAAAAACTGTTTTTT. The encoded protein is CASSLGWGSNEKLFF. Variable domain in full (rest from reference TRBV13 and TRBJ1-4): AAGVIQSPRHLIKEKRETATLKCYPIPRHDTVYWYQQGPGQDPQFLISFYEKMQSDKGSIPDRFSAQQFSDYHSELNMSSLELGDSALYFCASSLGWGSNEKLFFGSGTQLSVL.

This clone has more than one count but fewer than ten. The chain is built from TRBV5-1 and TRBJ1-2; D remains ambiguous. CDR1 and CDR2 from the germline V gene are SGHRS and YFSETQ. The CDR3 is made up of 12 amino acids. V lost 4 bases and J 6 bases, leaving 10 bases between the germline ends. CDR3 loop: CASSANSDGYTF. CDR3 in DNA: TGCGCCAGCAGCGCAAACTCGGATGGCTACACCTTC.